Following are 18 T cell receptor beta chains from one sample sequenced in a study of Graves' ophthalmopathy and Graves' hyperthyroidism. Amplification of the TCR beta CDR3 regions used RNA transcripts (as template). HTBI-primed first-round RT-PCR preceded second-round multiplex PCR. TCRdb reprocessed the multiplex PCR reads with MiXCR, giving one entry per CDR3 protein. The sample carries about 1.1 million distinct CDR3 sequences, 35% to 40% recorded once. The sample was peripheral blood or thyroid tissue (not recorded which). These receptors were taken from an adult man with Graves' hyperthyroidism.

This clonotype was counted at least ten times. The CDR3 loop is CSARRGQGNQPQHF. The CDR3 DNA reads TGCAGTGCTAGGAGGGGACAGGGTAATCAGCCCCAGCATTTT. The chain recombines TRBV20-1 with TRBJ1-5; 9 bases line up with TRBD1. Germline V gene sequence: CDR1 DFQATT, CDR2 SNEGSKA (reference sequence). The V and J ends lost 3 bases and 4 bases, in that order; junction bases with no gene match: 4. The CDR3 is 14 residues long.

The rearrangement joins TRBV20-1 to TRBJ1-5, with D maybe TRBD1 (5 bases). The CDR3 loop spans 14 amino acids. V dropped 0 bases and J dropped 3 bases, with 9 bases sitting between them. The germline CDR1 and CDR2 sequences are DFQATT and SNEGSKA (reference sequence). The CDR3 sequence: CSAREGGDNQPQHF. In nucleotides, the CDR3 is TGCAGTGCTAGAGAGGGGGGAGACAATCAGCCCCAGCATTTT.

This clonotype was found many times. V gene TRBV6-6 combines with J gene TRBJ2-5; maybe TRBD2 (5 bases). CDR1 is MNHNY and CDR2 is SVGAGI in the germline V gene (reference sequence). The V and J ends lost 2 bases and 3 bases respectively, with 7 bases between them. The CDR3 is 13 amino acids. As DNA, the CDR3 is TGTGCCAGCAGTTACGACGGGGAAGAGACCCAGTACTTC. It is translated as CASSYDGEETQYF.

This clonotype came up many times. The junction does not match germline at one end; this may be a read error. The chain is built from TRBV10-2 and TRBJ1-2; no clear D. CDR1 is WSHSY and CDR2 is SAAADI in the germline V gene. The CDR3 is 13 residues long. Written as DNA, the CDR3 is TGTGCCAGCAGTGAATCCGAAATCTATGGCTACACCTTC. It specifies CASSESEIYGYTF.

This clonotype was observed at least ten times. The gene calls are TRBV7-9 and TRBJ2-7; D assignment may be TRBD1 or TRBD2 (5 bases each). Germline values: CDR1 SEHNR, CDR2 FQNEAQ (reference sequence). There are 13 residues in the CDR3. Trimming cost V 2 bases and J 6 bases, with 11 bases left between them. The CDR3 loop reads CASSLSGRGEQYF. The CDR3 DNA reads TGTGCCAGCAGCTTATCGGGACGGGGCGAGCAGTACTTC. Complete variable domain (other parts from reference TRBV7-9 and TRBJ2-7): DTGVSQNPRHKITKRGQNVTFRCDPISEHNRLYWYRQTLGQGPEFLTYFQNEAQLEKSRLLSDRFSAERPKGSFSTLEIQRTEQGDSAMYLCASSLSGRGEQYFGPGTRLTVT.

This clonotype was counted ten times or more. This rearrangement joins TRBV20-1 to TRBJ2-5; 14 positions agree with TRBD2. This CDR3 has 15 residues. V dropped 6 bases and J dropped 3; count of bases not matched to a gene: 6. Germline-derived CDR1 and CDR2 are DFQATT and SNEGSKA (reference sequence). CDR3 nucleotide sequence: TGCAGTGCGAGGACTAGCGGGGGGCCTAAAGAGACCCAGTACTTC. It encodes CSARTSGGPKETQYF.

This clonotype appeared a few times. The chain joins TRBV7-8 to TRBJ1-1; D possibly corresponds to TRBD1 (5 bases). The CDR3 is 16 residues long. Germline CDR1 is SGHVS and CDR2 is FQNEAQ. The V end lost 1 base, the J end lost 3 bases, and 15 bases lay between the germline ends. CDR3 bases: TGTGCCAGCAGCTTAGTCGCGGAAGGGGTTGACACTGAAGCTTTCTTT. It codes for CASSLVAEGVDTEAFF. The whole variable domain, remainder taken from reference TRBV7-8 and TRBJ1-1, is GAGVSQSPRYKVAKRGQDVALRCDPISGHVSLFWYQQALGQGPEFLTYFQNEAQLDKSGLPSDRFFAERPEGSVSTLKIQRTQQEDSAVYLCASSLVAEGVDTEAFFGQGTRLTVV.

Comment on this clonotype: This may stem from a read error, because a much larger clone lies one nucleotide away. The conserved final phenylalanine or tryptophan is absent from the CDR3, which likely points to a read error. The CDR3 coding sequence is TGTGCCAGCAGCCTATCAAGCGGGATCCTCGGGGAGACCCAGTACTCC. Its protein is CASSLSSGILGETQYS. This chain uses TRBV11-2 with TRBJ2-5, with TRBD2 matching 7 bases. CDR3 length: 16 amino acids. CDR1 and CDR2 (germline): SGHAT, FQNNGV. The V and J ends lost 5 bases and 5 bases, in that order; junction bases with no gene match: 14.

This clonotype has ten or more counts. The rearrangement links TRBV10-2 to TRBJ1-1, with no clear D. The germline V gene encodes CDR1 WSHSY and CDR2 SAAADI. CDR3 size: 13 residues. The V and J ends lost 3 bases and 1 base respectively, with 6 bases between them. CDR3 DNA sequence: TGCGCCAGCAGTGATCTTCCGAACACTGAAGCTTTCTTT. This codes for CASSDLPNTEAFF.

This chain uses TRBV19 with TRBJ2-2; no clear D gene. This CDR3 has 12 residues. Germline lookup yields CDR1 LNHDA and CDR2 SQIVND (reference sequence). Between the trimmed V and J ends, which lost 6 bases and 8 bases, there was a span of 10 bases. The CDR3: CASSPLLGELFF. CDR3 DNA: TGTGCCAGTAGCCCGCTCCTAGGGGAGCTGTTTTTT.

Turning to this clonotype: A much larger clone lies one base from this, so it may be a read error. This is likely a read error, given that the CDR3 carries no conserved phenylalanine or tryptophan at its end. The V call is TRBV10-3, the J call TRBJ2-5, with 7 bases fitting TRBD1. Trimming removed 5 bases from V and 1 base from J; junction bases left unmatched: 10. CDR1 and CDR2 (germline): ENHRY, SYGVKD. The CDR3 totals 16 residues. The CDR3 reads CAISQAGTDPQETQYS. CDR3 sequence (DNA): TGTGCCATCAGTCAGGCTGGGACAGACCCCCAAGAGACCCAGTACTCC.

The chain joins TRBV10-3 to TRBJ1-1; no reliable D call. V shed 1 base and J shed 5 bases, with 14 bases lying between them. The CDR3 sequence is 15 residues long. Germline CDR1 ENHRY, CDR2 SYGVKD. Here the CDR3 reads CAISELGGEGTEAFF. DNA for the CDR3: TGTGCCATCAGTGAGTTGGGAGGAGAAGGAACTGAAGCTTTCTTT.

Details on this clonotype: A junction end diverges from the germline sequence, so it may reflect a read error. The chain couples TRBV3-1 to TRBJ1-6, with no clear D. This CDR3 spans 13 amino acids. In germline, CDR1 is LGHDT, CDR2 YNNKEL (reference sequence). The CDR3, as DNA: TGTGCCAGCGGGAGGTCGGGGAATTCACTCCTCCACTTT. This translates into CASGRSGNSLLHF.

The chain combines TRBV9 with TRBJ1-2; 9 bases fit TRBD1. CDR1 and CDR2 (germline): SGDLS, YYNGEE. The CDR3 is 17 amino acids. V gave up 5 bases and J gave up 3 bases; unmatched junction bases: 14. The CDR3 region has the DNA TGTGCCAGCAGTCCAGAGACAGGGGGAGGGCGGGACTATGGCTACACCTTC. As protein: CASSPETGGGRDYGYTF. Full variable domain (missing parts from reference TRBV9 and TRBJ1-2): DSGVTQTPKHLITATGQRVTLRCSPRSGDLSVYWYQQSLDQGLQFLIQYYNGEERAKGNILERFSAQQFPDLHSELNLSSLELGDSALYFCASSPETGGGRDYGYTFGSGTRLTVV.

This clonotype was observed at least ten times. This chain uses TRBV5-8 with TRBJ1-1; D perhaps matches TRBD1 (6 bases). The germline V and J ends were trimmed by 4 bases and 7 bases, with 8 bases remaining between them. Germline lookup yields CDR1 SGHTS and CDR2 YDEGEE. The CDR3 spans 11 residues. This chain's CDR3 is CASSNRVEAFF. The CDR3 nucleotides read TGTGCCAGCAGCAACAGGGTTGAAGCTTTCTTT.

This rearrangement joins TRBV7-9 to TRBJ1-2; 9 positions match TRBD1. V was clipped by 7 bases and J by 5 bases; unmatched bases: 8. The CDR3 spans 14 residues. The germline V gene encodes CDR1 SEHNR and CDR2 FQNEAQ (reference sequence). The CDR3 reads CASTYQQGAYGYTF. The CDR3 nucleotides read TGTGCCAGCACCTACCAACAGGGGGCTTATGGCTACACCTTC. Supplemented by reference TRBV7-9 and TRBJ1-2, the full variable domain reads DTGVSQNPRHKITKRGQNVTFRCDPISEHNRLYWYRQTLGQGPEFLTYFQNEAQLEKSRLLSDRFSAERPKGSFSTLEIQRTEQGDSAMYLCASTYQQGAYGYTFGSGTRLTVV.

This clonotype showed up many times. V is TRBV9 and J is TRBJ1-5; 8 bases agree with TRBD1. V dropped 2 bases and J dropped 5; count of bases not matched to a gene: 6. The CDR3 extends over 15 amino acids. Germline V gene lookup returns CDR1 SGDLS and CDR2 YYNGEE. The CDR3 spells CASSVGQGPHQPQHF. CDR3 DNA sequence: TGTGCCAGCAGCGTCGGACAGGGCCCACATCAGCCCCAGCATTTT.

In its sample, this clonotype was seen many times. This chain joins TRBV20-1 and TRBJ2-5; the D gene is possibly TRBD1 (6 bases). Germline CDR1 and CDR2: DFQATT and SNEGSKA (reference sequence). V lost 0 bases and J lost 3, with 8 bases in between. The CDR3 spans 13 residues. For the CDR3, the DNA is TGCAGTGCTAGAGACGGGGACAAAGAGACCCAGTACTTC. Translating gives CSARDGDKETQYF.